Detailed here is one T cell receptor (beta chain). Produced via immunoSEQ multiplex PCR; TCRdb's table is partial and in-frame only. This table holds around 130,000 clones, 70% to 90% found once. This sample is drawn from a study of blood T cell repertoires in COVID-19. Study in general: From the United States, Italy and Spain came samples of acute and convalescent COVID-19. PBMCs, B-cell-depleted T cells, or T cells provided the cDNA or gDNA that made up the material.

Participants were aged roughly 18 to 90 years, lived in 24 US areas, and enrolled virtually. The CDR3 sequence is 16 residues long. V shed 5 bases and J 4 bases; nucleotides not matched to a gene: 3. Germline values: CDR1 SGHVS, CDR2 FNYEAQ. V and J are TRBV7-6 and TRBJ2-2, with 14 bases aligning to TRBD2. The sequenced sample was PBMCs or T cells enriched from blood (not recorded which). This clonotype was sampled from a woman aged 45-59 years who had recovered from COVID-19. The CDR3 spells CASSLGTSGSTGELFF. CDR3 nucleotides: TGTGCCAGCAGCCTTGGGACTAGCGGGAGCACCGGGGAGCTGTTTTTT. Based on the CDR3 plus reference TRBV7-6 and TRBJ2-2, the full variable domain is GAGVSQSPRYKVTKRGQDVALRCDPISGHVSLYWYRQALGQGPEFLTYFNYEAQQDKSGLPNDRFSAERPEGSISTLTIQRTEQRDSAMYRCASSLGTSGSTGELFFGEGSRLTVL.